This T cell receptor beta chain appears in the sequencing data of a study of OX40 agonist ivuxolimab in advanced cancers. Looking at the study overall: Ivuxolimab was a fully human IgG2 agonistic monoclonal antibody targeting the costimulatory receptor OX40 (CD134). The purpose of peripheral TCRbeta sequencing was to test whether ivuxolimab changed TCR sequence diversity and led to clonal T-cell expansion. A male proportion of roughly 80% and a mean age of approximately 55 years, ranging from about 23 to 90, were recorded for the dose-escalation cohort. Partial responses occurred in three dose-escalation patients, of whom one had hepatocellular carcinoma and two had cutaneous melanoma. Intravenous ivuxolimab was administered to patients every 2 weeks at six dose levels: 0.01, 0.1, 0.3, 1.5, 3 and 10 mg/kg. Patients were allowed to have had prior anti-PD-1, anti-PD-L1 or anti-CTLA-4 therapy, and 40% to 45% of the dose-escalation patients had been treated with checkpoint inhibitors. Of the approximately 50 dose-escalation patients, hepatocellular carcinoma was present in about 20, melanoma in roughly 15, renal cell carcinoma in 9 and head and neck cancer in 9. The paper covers the monotherapy dose-escalation part of the phase I ivuxolimab trial, which included N of about 50 patients.

Summary of the overall study and its limitations: After ivuxolimab, CD8+ T cells had more expanded clones than CD4+ T cells on average. Low levels of normalized T-cell clonal expansion were also seen in some patients who did not respond. Antigen specificity was not determined for the clonally expanded peripheral T cells. At doses of 0.1 to 3.0 mg/kg, clonal expansion of both CD4+ and CD8+ blood T cells was observed from baseline to week 6. In partial responders in the 0.1-3.0 mg/kg groups, normalized peripheral clonal expansion was found to be among the lowest, especially among CD8+ T cells.

Genomic DNA was isolated from the sorted cells so that the TCRbeta CDR3 region could be sequenced. The immunoSEQ Assay was used to sequence the TCRbeta CDR3 regions. This immuneACCESS table, as held by TCRdb, lists in-frame sequences with V and J called but not all clones. Of the missing ones, under half trace to an unresolved V gene in checked studies; the others have no known cause. For this sample the table gives 40,000 to 60,000 clones, of which around 84% were detected only once. The ten largest make up about 1.5% of the sample. The trial excluded patients who had a history of autoimmune disease or were on systemic immunosuppression. Peripheral blood for TCR sequencing was drawn from every dose cohort at baseline, at cycle 4 day 1 and at cycle 7 day 1. The samples were taken from a phase I, first-in-human, multicenter, open-label dose-escalation trial of ivuxolimab. Adults with locally advanced or metastatic melanoma, renal cell carcinoma, hepatocellular carcinoma or head and neck squamous cell carcinoma were enrolled in the trial. Before TCR sequencing, CD4+ T cells and CD8+ T cells were sorted from peripheral blood as separate populations.

Details on this clone: Its antigen specificity is not known. Base qualities are not at hand, and no much larger clone is one base apart.

Per the germline V gene (reference sequence), MNHEY is the CDR1 and SMNVEV is the CDR2. From cysteine to phenylalanine, the CDR3 is 18 amino acids long. The CDR3 DNA has 54 bases and is translated from base 1. V lost 4 bases and J lost 3 bases, and the count of bases not matched to a germline gene is 16. The rearranged segments are TRBV27 and TRBJ1-1, with 8 bases aligning to TRBD1. The receptor was derived from an adult with an advanced solid tumor such as melanoma, head and neck, liver or kidney cancer. The sample was CD4+ or CD8+ T cells sorted from blood, taken in a trial of the OX40 agonist ivuxolimab. CDR3 reads: CASSSQARGRFGHTEAFF. The bases read TGTGCCAGCAGTTCCCAGGCCAGGGGGCGGTTTGGACACACTGAAGCTTTCTTT.